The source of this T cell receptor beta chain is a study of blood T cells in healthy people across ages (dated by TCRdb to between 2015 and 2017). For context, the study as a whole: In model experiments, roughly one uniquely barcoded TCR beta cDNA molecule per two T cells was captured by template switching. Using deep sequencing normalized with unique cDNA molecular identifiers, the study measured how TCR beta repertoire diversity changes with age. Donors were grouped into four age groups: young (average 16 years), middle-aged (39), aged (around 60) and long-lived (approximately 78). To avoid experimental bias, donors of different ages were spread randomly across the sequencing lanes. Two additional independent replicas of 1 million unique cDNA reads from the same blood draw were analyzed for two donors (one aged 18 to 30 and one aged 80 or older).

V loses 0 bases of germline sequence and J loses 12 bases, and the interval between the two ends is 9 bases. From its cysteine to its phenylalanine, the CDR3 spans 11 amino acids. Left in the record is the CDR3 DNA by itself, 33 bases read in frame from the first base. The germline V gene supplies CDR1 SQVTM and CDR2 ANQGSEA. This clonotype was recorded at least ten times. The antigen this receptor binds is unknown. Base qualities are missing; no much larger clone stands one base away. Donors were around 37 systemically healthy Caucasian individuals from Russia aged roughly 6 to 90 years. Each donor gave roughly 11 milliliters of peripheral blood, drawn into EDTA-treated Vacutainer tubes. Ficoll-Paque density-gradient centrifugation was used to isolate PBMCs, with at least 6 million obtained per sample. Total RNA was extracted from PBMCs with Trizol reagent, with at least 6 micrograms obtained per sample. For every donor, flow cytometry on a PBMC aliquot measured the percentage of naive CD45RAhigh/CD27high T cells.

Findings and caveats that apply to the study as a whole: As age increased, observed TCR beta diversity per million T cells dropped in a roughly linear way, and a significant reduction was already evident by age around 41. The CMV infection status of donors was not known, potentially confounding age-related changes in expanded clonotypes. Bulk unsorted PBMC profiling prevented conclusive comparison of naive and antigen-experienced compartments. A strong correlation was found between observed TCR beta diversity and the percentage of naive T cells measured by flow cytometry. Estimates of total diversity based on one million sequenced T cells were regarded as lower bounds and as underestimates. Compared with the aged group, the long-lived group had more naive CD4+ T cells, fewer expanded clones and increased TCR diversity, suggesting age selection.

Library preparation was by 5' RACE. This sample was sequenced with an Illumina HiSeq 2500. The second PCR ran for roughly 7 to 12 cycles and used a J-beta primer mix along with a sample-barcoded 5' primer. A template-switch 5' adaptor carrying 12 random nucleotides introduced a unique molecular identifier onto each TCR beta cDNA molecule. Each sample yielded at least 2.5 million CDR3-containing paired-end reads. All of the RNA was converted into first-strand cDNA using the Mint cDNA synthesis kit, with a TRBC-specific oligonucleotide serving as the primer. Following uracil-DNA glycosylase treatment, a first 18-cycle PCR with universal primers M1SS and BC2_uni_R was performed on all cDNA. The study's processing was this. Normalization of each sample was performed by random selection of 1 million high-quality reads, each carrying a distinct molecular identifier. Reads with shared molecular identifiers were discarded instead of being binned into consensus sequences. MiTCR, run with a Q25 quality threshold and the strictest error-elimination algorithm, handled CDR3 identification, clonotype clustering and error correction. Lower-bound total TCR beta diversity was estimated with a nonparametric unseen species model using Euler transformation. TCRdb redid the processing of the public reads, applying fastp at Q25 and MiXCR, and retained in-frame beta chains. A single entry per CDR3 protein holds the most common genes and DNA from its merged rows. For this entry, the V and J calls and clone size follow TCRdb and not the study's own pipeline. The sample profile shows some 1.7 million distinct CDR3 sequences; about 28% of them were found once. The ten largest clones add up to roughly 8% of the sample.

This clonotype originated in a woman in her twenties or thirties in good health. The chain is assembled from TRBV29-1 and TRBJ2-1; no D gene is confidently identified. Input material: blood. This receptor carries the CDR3 CSVEEGFAQFF. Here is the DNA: TGCAGCGTTGAAGAGGGCTTCGCGCAGTTCTTC.